A selection of T cell receptor beta chains follows, all from one sample in a study of PD-L1 blockade in urothelial cancer. Sequenced by immunoSEQ multiplex PCR; TCRdb stores in-frame clones only, minus some. The sample consists of some 45,000 clones, more than 75% of them appearing once. This sample comprised PBMCs, obtained around atezolizumab (anti-PD-L1) treatment. Receptor source: a man in his sixties with urothelial cancer. Both conserved end residues are trimmed from each CDR3.

v_call: TRBV5-1; j_call: TRBJ2-2; cdr3_aa: ASSFRGSNAGELF
v_call: TRBV5-6; j_call: TRBJ1-6; cdr3_aa: ASSLFLDSPLH
v_call: TRBV6-5; j_call: TRBJ1-4; cdr3_aa: ASSYVGGAGEKLF
v_call: TRBV28; j_call: TRBJ2-1; cdr3_aa: ASRSTGSSYNEQF
v_call: TRBV19; j_call: TRBJ2-1; cdr3_aa: ASSGWGQGVEQF
v_call: TRBV7-2; j_call: TRBJ1-4; cdr3_aa: ASSLTGLGNEKLF
v_call: TRBV6-1; j_call: TRBJ2-7; cdr3_aa: ASSEARGTYEQY
v_call: TRBV4-1; j_call: TRBJ2-7; cdr3_aa: ASSQDKTGVYEQY
v_call: TRBV2; j_call: TRBJ1-5; cdr3_aa: ASSEAVTNQPQH
v_call: TRBV7-9; j_call: TRBJ2-3; cdr3_aa: ASSSAGGYPDTQY
v_call: TRBV5-4; j_call: TRBJ2-5; cdr3_aa: ASSLSGGRETQY
v_call: TRBV6-5; j_call: TRBJ2-3; cdr3_aa: ASSYGGGARDTQY
v_call: TRBV6-5; j_call: TRBJ2-7; cdr3_aa: ASSYDRDYEQY
v_call: TRBV30; j_call: TRBJ1-5; cdr3_aa: AWSARQGSNQPQH
v_call: TRBV19; j_call: TRBJ2-5; cdr3_aa: ASSIDGAGGETQY
v_call: TRBV6-5; j_call: TRBJ2-7; cdr3_aa: ASSPGTGREQY
v_call: TRBV19; j_call: TRBJ1-1; cdr3_aa: ASSIRGSGAF
v_call: TRBV29-1; j_call: TRBJ2-7; cdr3_aa: SVGMASGYEQY
v_call: TRBV7-2; j_call: TRBJ2-7; cdr3_aa: ASSLVAESYEQY
v_call: TRBV27; j_call: TRBJ2-7; cdr3_aa: ASSWGSYYEQY
v_call: TRBV5-8; j_call: TRBJ2-7; cdr3_aa: ASSPTGGLNEQY
v_call: TRBV4-1; j_call: TRBJ2-7; cdr3_aa: ASSQDMAGQGYSYEQY
v_call: TRBV4-2; j_call: TRBJ1-4; cdr3_aa: ASSQDPDFTGVSEKLF
v_call: TRBV14; j_call: TRBJ1-2; cdr3_aa: ASSPGTGYGYT
v_call: TRBV9; j_call: TRBJ2-3; cdr3_aa: ASSHLDSLADTQY